One sample yielded the 12 T cell receptor beta chains listed below, sequenced in a study of T cell responses to AZD1222 COVID-19 vaccine. Clones were read by immunoSEQ multiplex PCR, and TCRdb kept only the in-frame ones, dropping some. Counted here are around 91,000 clones, approximately 90% occurring once; the ten biggest clones make up 6.5% to 8.5%. The sequencing here drew on peripheral blood, taken 28 days after the second AZD1222 dose. The origin of the receptors is an adult who received the AZD1222 COVID-19 vaccine.

The chain has TRBV11-2 and TRBJ2-2, with a weak D call TRBD2 (6 bases). CDR3 size: 16 residues. Germline-derived CDR1 and CDR2 are SGHAT and FQNNGV. V was clipped by 5 bases and J by 2 bases, with 15 bases between them. The DNA for the CDR3 is TGTGCCAGCAGCAAAGGCGGGACCTTCAACACCGGGGAGCTGTTTTTT. Translated, it gives CASSKGGTFNTGELFF. Drawing the rest from reference TRBV11-2 and TRBJ2-2, the complete variable domain is EAGVAQSPRYKIIEKRQSVAFWCNPISGHATLYWYQQILGQGPKLLIQFQNNGVVDDSQLPKDRFSAERLKGVDSTLKIQPAKLEDSAVYLCASSKGGTFNTGELFFGEGSRLTVL.

The V gene is TRBV5-6, the J gene TRBJ2-7; D possibly corresponds to TRBD2 (6 bases). Trimming took 1 base from V and 5 from J, leaving 7 bases between them. This CDR3 region has 12 residues. Per germline, CDR1 SGHDT and CDR2 YYEEEE. CDR3 nucleotide sequence: TGTGCCAGCAGCTTGTGGGGGGACGAGCAGTACTTC. It specifies CASSLWGDEQYF. The full variable domain, completed using reference TRBV5-6 and TRBJ2-7, is DAGVTQSPTHLIKTRGQQVTLRCSPKSGHDTVSWYQQALGQGPQFIFQYYEEEERQRGNFPDRFSGHQFPNYSSELNVNALLLGDSALYLCASSLWGDEQYFGPGTRLTVT.

V is TRBV5-5 and J is TRBJ1-6, with D unclear. The germline V gene has CDR1 SGHKS and CDR2 YYEKEE (reference sequence). V lost 1 base to trimming and J lost 7 bases, with 3 bases between them. The CDR3 totals 12 residues. This CDR3 reads CASSLPNSPLHF. The CDR3 region has the DNA TGTGCCAGCAGCTTGCCGAATTCACCCCTCCACTTT.

V and J are TRBV19 and TRBJ2-2; possibly TRBD2 for D (5 bases). The CDR3 is 19 residues long. V was shortened by 3 bases and J by 0 bases, with 20 bases between the two germline ends. CDR1 is LNHDA and CDR2 is SQIVND in the germline V gene (reference sequence). The CDR3 loop is CASSMLIPPRGANTGELFF. Written as DNA, the CDR3 is TGTGCCAGTAGTATGCTGATACCGCCCCGGGGAGCGAACACCGGGGAGCTGTTTTTT.

This chain connects TRBV28 to TRBJ1-3; D not certain. CDR3 size: 12 residues. Germline lookup yields CDR1 MDHEN and CDR2 SYDVKM. V was shortened by 5 bases and J by 4 bases, with 6 bases between the two germline ends. CDR3 sequence (DNA): TGTGCCAGCAGTACGGCGGGAAACACCATATATTTT. The encoded protein is CASSTAGNTIYF. Drawing the rest from reference TRBV28 and TRBJ1-3, the complete variable domain is DVKVTQSSRYLVKRTGEKVFLECVQDMDHENMFWYRQDPGLGLRLIYFSYDVKMKEKGDIPEGYSVSREKKERFSLILESASTNQTSMYLCASSTAGNTIYFGEGSWLTVV.

This rearrangement joins TRBV27 to TRBJ2-1; TRBD2 agrees at 8 bases. This CDR3 comprises 18 residues. Germline assignment: CDR1 MNHEY and CDR2 SMNVEV (reference sequence). The V gene end was trimmed by 0 bases and the J gene end by 2 bases; junction bases not matched to a gene: 9. The CDR3 region is CASSLSISAGRAYNEQFF. DNA of the CDR3: TGTGCCAGCAGTTTATCGATTTCTGCCGGGAGGGCCTACAATGAGCAGTTCTTC.

This chain joins TRBV9 and TRBJ2-1; possibly TRBD2 for D (5 bases). The V and J ends lost 3 bases and 7 bases respectively, with 11 bases between them. The CDR3 is 13 amino acids. Germline CDR1 is SGDLS and CDR2 is YYNGEE. In DNA, the CDR3 is TGTGCCAGCAGCGGCTGGACGGGGAATGAGCAGTTCTTC. The encoded protein is CASSGWTGNEQFF.

Comments on this clone: Other nucleotide sequences in the sample specify the same CDR3. This sequence joins TRBV3-1 (or the pseudogene TRBV3-2) and TRBJ1-5, with a possible D match to TRBD1 (5 bases). Trimming removed 1 base at V and 3 bases at J, with 10 bases between. In germline, CDR1 is LGHDT, CDR2 YNNKEL (reference sequence). This CDR3 is built from 15 residues. The CDR3 region is CASSQGGGNNQPQHF. CDR3 bases: TGTGCCAGCAGCCAAGGGGGGGGGAACAATCAGCCCCAGCATTTT.

This chain connects TRBV7-2 to TRBJ2-3, with D possibly called TRBD1 or TRBD2 (5 bases each). Germline V gives CDR1 SGHTA, CDR2 FQGNSA. V shed 2 bases and J shed 5 bases, with 11 bases lying between them. CDR3 length equals 14 residues. The DNA of the CDR3 is TGTGCCAGCAGCTTACGAGGGGCGAGAGATACGCAGTATTTT. As protein: CASSLRGARDTQYF.

The chain recombines TRBV5-1 with TRBJ1-6; possible D gene TRBD1, 5 bases. Germline V gene sequence: CDR1 SGHRS, CDR2 YFSETQ. The V and J ends lost 0 bases and 7 bases respectively, with 11 bases between them. This CDR3 has 15 residues. As DNA, the CDR3 is TGCGCCAGCAGCTTGGAGGGGATGCCCAATTCACCCCTCCACTTT. Its translation is CASSLEGMPNSPLHF.

The J gene is TRBJ1-1, the V gene TRBV28, with 7 bases lining up with TRBD1. V trimming: 4 bases; J trimming: 1 base; junction bases outside the gene matches: 6. The CDR3 totals 15 residues. Germline V gene data show CDR1 as MDHEN and CDR2 as SYDVKM. CDR3 sequence: CASSSTGRGNTEAFF. CDR3 nucleotide sequence: TGTGCCAGCAGTTCGACAGGGCGCGGGAACACTGAAGCTTTCTTT.

V usage is TRBV27 and J usage is TRBJ1-1, with 7 positions matching TRBD1. The CDR3 runs to 13 residues. Germline V lookup: CDR1 MNHEY, CDR2 SMNVEV (reference sequence). V dropped 3 bases and J dropped 5; count of bases not matched to a gene: 3. CDR3 region: CASSFTQGTEAFF. The CDR3 DNA reads TGTGCCAGCAGTTTCACACAGGGGACTGAAGCTTTCTTT.